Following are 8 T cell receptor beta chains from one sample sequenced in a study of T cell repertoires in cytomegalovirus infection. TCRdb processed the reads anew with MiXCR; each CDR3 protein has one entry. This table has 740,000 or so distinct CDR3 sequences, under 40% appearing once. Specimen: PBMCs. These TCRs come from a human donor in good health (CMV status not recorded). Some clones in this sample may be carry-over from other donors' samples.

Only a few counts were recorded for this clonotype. In DNA, the CDR3 is TGTGCCAGCAGTTTAGCGGCGGCGGGAGGGTGGCACGAGCAGTACTTC. Protein: CASSLAAAGGWHEQYF. The chain recombines TRBV12-3 or TRBV12-4 with TRBJ2-7, with TRBD2 identical over 9 bases. The CDR3 extends over 16 amino acids. V dropped 0 bases and J dropped 5; count of bases not matched to a gene: 8.

CDR3 sequence: CASSSAGGQPQHF. The CDR3 DNA reads TGTGCCAGCAGCTCAGCAGGGGGTCAGCCCCAGCATTTT. The chain couples TRBV11-1 to TRBJ1-5, with 7 bases aligning to TRBD1. In germline, CDR1 is SGHAT, CDR2 FQDESV (reference sequence). The CDR3 spans 13 residues. With V trimmed by 4 bases and J by 6 bases, 3 bases remained unmatched. Supplemented by reference TRBV11-1 and TRBJ1-5, the full variable domain reads EAEVAQSPRYKITEKSQAVAFWCDPISGHATLYWYRQILGQGPELLVQFQDESVVDDSQLPKDRFSAERLKGVDSTLKIQPAELGDSAMYLCASSSAGGQPQHFGDGTRLSIL.

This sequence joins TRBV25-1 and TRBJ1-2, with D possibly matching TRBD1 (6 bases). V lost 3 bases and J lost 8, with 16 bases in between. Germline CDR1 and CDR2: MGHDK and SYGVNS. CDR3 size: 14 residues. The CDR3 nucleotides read TGTGCCAGCAGTGACATTATACAGGGACTAGGCTACACCTTC. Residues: CASSDIIQGLGYTF.

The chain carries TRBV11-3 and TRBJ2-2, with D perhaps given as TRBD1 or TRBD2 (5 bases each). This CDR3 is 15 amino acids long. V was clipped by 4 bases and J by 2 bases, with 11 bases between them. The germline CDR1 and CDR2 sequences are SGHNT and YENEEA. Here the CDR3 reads CASSWGRKNTGELFF. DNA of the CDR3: TGTGCCAGCAGCTGGGGACGGAAAAACACCGGGGAGCTGTTTTTT.

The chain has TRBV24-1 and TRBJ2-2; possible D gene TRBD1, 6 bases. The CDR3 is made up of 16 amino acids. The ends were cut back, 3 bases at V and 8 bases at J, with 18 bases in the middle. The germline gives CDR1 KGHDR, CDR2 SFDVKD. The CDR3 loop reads CATSDPSIRGSGELFF. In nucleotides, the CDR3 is TGTGCCACCAGTGATCCGAGTATTAGGGGGTCTGGGGAGCTGTTTTTT.

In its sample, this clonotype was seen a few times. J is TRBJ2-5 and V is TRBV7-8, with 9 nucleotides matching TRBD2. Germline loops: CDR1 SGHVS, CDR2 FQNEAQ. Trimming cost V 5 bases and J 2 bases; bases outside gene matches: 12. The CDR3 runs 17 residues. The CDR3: CASSPRQRGATQETQYF. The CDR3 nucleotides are TGTGCCAGCAGCCCCCGGCAGCGGGGGGCTACACAAGAGACCCAGTACTTC.

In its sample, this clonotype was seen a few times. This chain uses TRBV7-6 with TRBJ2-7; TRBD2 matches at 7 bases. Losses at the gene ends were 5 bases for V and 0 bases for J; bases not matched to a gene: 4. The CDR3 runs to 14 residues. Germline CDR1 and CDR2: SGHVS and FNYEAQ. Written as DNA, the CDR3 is TGTGCCAGCAGCGCGACTAGCAGCTCCTACGAGCAGTACTTC. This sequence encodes CASSATSSSYEQYF.

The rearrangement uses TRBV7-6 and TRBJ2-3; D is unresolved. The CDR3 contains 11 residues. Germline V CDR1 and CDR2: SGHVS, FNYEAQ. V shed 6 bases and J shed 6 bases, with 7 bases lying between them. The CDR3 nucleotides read TGTGCCAGCAGGAGACTCGATACGCAGTATTTT. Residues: CASRRLDTQYF.